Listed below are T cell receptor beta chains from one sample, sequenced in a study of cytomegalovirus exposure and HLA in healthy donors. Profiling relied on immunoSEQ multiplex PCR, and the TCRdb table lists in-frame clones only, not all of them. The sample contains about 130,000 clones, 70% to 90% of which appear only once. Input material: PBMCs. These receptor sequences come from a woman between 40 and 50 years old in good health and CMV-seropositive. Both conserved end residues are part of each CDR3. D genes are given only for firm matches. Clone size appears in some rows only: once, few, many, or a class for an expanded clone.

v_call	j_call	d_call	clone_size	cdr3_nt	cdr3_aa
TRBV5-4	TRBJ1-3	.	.	TGTGCCAGCACCACGGGACTCTTCGGAAACACCATATATTTT	CASTTGLFGNTIYF
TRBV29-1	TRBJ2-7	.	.	TGCAGCGTCCTTGAGGGAGCCTACGGCGAGCAGTACTTC	CSVLEGAYGEQYF
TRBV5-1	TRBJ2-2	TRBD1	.	TGCGCCAGCAGCTCGGGACAGGGGGGCACCGGGGAGCTGTTTTTT	CASSSGQGGTGELFF
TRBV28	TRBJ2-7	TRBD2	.	TGTGCCAGCAGGTCCGGGGGGGGGCGCTACGAGCAGTACTTC	CASRSGGGRYEQYF
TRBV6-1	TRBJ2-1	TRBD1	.	TGTGCCAGCAGTGAGTGGAGACAGGGGGCTTACAATGAGCAGTTCTTC	CASSEWRQGAYNEQFF
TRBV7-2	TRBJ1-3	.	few	TGTGCCAGCAGCTCGGCGGGGCCTGGAAACACCATATATTTT	CASSSAGPGNTIYF
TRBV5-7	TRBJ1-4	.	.	TGTGCCAGCAGCTTGCACAGGGCTGTTAGGGATGAAAAACTGTTTTTT	CASSLHRAVRDEKLFF
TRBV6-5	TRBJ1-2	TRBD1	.	TGTGCCAGCAGTTACGGGACAGACAATAACTATGGCTACACCTTC	CASSYGTDNNYGYTF
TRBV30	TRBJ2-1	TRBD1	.	TGTGCCTGGACTCCGGGACAGGATTACAATGAGCAGTTCTTC	CAWTPGQDYNEQFF
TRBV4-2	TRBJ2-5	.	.	TGTGCCAGCAGCCAAGGACTAGGGTCAGAGACCCAGTACTTC	CASSQGLGSETQYF
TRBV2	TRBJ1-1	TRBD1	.	TGTGCCAGCAGTGGGGGGACAGGGACCAGGGACACTGAAGCTTTCTTT	CASSGGTGTRDTEAFF
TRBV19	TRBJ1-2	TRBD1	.	TGTGCCAGTAGTTCGGGACAGTTCGGTGGCTACACCTTC	CASSSGQFGGYTF
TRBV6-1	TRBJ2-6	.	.	TGTGCCAGCAATGAGGCAGGGCCATACAACTCTGGGGCCAACGTCCTGACTTTC	CASNEAGPYNSGANVLTF
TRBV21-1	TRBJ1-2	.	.	TGTGCCAGCAGCAAGTTAGGGAGTAACTATGGCTACACCTTC	CASSKLGSNYGYTF
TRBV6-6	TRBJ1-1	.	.	TGTGCCAGCAGTTACTCTAACAGGGTCAAGGGTGAAGCTTTCTTT	CASSYSNRVKGEAFF
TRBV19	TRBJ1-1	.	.	TGTGCCAGTAGTCCGACCACCTCAGGGAACACTGAAGCTTTCTTT	CASSPTTSGNTEAFF
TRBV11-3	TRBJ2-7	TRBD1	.	TGTGCCAGCAGCCGACAGGGTAACTACGAGCAGTACTTC	CASSRQGNYEQYF
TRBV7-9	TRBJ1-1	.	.	TGTGCCAGCAGCTTAGTAAGCCCAGGGGTTGGGTCGGCTTTCTTT	CASSLVSPGVGSAFF
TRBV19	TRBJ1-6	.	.	TGTGCCAGTGCAGGGAAGGCTGGGTCACCCCTCCACTTT	CASAGKAGSPLHF
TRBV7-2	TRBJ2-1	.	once	TGTGCCAGCAGCTTAACCCCCCCTACTGGTGCGGATGAGCAGTTCTTC	CASSLTPPTGADEQFF
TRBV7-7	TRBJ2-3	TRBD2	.	TGTGCTAGCAGCTTAGGACTAGCGGGTAGCACAGATACGCAGTATTTT	CASSLGLAGSTDTQYF
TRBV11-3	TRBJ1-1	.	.	TGTGCCAGCAGCTTAGATGGAGGCGGGTCAGCTGAAGCTTTCTTT	CASSLDGGGSAEAFF
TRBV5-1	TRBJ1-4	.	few	TGCGCCAGCAGCTTGGGCGAACGGAATGAAAAACTGTTTTTT	CASSLGERNEKLFF
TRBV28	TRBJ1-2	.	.	TGTGCCAGCAGTCTGGCGCGAGGCGCCTCTAATGGCTACACCTTC	CASSLARGASNGYTF
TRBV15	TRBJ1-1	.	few	TGTGCCACCAGCGAGGGGGGGATACAACAGGAGGGGCTTGCAGCTTTCTTT	CATSEGGIQQEGLAAFF
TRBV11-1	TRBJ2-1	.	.	TGTGCCAGCAGCTCCTTTAATGTCAGGGTAGTCAATGAGCAGTTCTTC	CASSSFNVRVVNEQFF
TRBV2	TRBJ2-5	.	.	TGTGCCAGCACAACCAGGGGGACCCAGTACTTC	CASTTRGTQYF
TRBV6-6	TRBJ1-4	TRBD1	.	TGTGCCAGCAGTATAGCGACAGGGGTTGAAAAACTGTTTTTT	CASSIATGVEKLFF
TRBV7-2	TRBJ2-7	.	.	TGTGCCAGCAGCCCCTTCTCCTACGAGCAGTACTTC	CASSPFSYEQYF
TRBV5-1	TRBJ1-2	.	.	TGCGCCAGCAGCTTAGGGTCAGGGGTCTATGGCTACACCTTC	CASSLGSGVYGYTF
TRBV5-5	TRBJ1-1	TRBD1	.	TGTGCCAGCAGCTTAATGATGAGGGGGCGGGACACTGAAGCTTTCTTT	CASSLMMRGRDTEAFF
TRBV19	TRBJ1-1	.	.	TGTGCCAGTAAGGCGGTGATGAACACTGAAGCTTTCTTT	CASKAVMNTEAFF
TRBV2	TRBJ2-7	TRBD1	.	TGTGCCAGCAGTGGTCAGGGGGTCGTCGGCTACGAGCAGTACTTC	CASSGQGVVGYEQYF
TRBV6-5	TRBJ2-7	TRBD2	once	TGTGCCAGCAGTCCGTCCGCAGCGGGAGGGGGCGAGCAGTACTTC	CASSPSAAGGGEQYF
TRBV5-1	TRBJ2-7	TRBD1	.	TGCGCCAGCCGACAGGGGGCGAACGAGCAGTACTTC	CASRQGANEQYF
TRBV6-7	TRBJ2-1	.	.	TGTGCCAGCAGTTACCGGGGAAGCGTGGAGTACAATGAGCAGTTCTTC	CASSYRGSVEYNEQFF
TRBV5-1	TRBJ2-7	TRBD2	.	TGCGCCAGCAGCTTATCGGGAGGGAAGTACGAGCAGTACTTC	CASSLSGGKYEQYF
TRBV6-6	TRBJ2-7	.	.	TGTGCCAGCAGAAGGGACAACAGCTACGAGCAGTACTTC	CASRRDNSYEQYF
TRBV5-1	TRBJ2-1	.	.	TGCGCCAGCAGCCCGGGTGGGGGGGCCTCCTACAATGAGCAGTTCTTC	CASSPGGGASYNEQFF
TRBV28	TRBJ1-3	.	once	TGTGCCAGCAGTCCAGGACAGTTCTCTGGAAACACCATATATTTT	CASSPGQFSGNTIYF
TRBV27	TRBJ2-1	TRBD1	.	TGTGCCAGCAGTTTATCCTCAGTCCCGGGACAGGGAACGAGCTCCTACAATGAGCAGTTCTTC	CASSLSSVPGQGTSSYNEQFF
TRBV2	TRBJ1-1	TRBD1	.	TGTGCCAGCAGCCTACAGGGGCAGGGCACTGAAGCTTTCTTT	CASSLQGQGTEAFF
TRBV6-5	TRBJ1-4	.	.	TGTGCCAGCAGTTACGAGGCAGGGGTGAATGAAAAACTGTTTTTT	CASSYEAGVNEKLFF
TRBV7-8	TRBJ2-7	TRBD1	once	TGTGCCAGCAGCCCGACAGGGGTCGAGCAGTACTTC	CASSPTGVEQYF
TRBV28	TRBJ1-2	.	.	TGTGCCAGCAGCCCTCCAGGGGCCTATGGCTACACCTTC	CASSPPGAYGYTF
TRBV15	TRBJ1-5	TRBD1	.	TGTGCCACCAGCAGAGGACAGGGGGCGGACAATCAGCCCCAGCATTTT	CATSRGQGADNQPQHF
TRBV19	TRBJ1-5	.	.	TGTGCCAGTAGTACTCCGTCGGGTGGCAATCAGCCCCAGCATTTT	CASSTPSGGNQPQHF
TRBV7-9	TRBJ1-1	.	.	TGTGCCAGCAGTACCGACAGCCTACTGAACACTGAAGCTTTCTTT	CASSTDSLLNTEAFF